What follows describes a single T cell receptor (beta chain). Its antigen has not been determined. Base qualities are missing; no much larger clone stands one base away. From cysteine to phenylalanine, the CDR3 is 14 amino acids long. CDR3 DNA only is kept here, 42 bases in frame from base 1. Per the germline V gene, SGHTA is the CDR1 and FQGNSA is the CDR2. Trimming removed 5 bases from V and 8 bases from J; the gene matches leave 10 bases unexplained. TCRbeta CDR3 regions were amplified from genomic DNA using the immunoSEQ Assay, a bias-controlled multiplex PCR. The paper's processing steps were these. Within the assay, amplification of reference gene primers was used to estimate how many nucleated cells each sample contained. Sequence reads were collapsed and filtered to measure the absolute abundance of every unique TCRbeta CDR3 rearrangement. Productive Simpson clonality was computed per sample as the square root of Simpson's diversity index over productive rearrangements. The table was pulled from immuneACCESS by TCRdb, which kept in-frame rearrangements only. Such tables lose some clones; where checked, under half of the loss comes from unresolved V genes, and the rest has no known cause. The V and J calls and the clone size are those of that table, but D and trimming were determined from the DNA. The sample contains 40,000 or so clones, under 90% of them found a single time. The ten largest make up about 1.5% of the sample.

This entry is derived from a study of blood T cell repertoires in COVID-19 (dated by TCRdb to the early 2020s). Broadly, across the study: Samples covering the acute and convalescent phases of COVID-19 were provided by collaborators in the United States, Italy and Spain. The material from the prospective study consisted of cDNA or gDNA derived from T cells, B-cell-depleted T cells, or PBMCs. Subjects who had been exposed to COVID-19, were actively infected with it, or had recovered from it provided the deeply sampled blood TCRbeta repertoires that made up the dataset. The repertoires were made available in a free public database intended to serve as a resource for research on the immune response to SARS-CoV-2. Samples came from the ongoing ImmuneRACE study (first 160 participants) plus 1,254 subjects from 6 global collaborators. The sample metadata nearly always contained a de-identified subject ID, COVID-19 status, age in years and sex. Where available, HLA class I and class II types were obtained from metadata supplied by the sample provider rather than from assay-based typing.

One collaborating source in Seattle enrolled patients while the patients were actively infected and followed the patients over time throughout the course of disease. The collaborating institutions used their own protocols to collect whole blood in K2EDTA tubes. For TCRbeta analysis, collaborators shipped samples as frozen whole blood, isolated PBMCs, or DNA extracted from either of those sample types. Results the study describes overall, beyond this receptor: How much clinical and demographic metadata was included differed by source and by participant, and the metadata was provided uncurated.

The sequencing sample was made of peripheral blood. The sequence came from a man aged 60 to 69 with COVID-19, enrolled during active disease. The chain was built from TRBV7-2 and TRBJ1-2; 8 nucleotides in the junction match TRBD1. The CDR3 reads as follows: CASSPRQGAIGYTF. The sequenced DNA: TGTGCCAGCAGCCCCCGGCAGGGGGCAATCGGCTACACCTTC.